A selection of T cell receptor beta chains follows, all from one sample in a study of T cell repertoires in cytomegalovirus infection. No antigen is known for these receptors. MiXCR, run by TCRdb on the reads, gives a single entry per CDR3 protein. The data hold some 500,000 distinct CDR3 sequences, with under 45% observed a single time. This specimen was cultured PBMCs, taken from culture after CMV antigen stimulation. The receptors were gathered from a human donor in good health (CMV status not recorded). Some clones in this sample may be carry-over from other donors' samples. Each CDR3 is given with its conserved first and last residue. Each record gives: clone size, D gene, V gene, J gene, CDR3 DNA, CDR3 protein. D genes are given only for firm matches. Not all rows give a size; the values are once, few, many and, for expanded clones, a class.

size: few; D: NA; V: TRBV7-2; J: TRBJ2-1; DNA: TGTGCCAGCAGCTCCGGACCAGGCTCCTACAATGAGCAGTTCTTC; CDR3: CASSSGPGSYNEQFF
size: few; D: NA; V: TRBV7-2; J: TRBJ2-1; DNA: TGTGCCAGCAGCTTAGTCCGACGGGGGCATGAGCAGTTCTTC; CDR3: CASSLVRRGHEQFF
size: NA; D: TRBD1; V: TRBV6-1; J: TRBJ2-1; DNA: TGTGCCAGCAGATCCGGGACAGACTACAATGAGCAGTTCTTC; CDR3: CASRSGTDYNEQFF
size: NA; D: TRBD2; V: TRBV6-2/TRBV6-3; J: TRBJ2-1; DNA: TGTGCCAGCAGCTCCGGGACTAGCGGGGCGAATGAGCAGTTCTTC; CDR3: CASSSGTSGANEQFF
size: NA; D: NA; V: TRBV10-3; J: TRBJ2-5; DNA: TGTGCCATCAGTCCACCGGGCCAAGAGACCCAGTACTTC; CDR3: CAISPPGQETQYF
size: NA; D: NA; V: TRBV20-1; J: TRBJ1-5; DNA: TGCAGTGCTAGAGACGGGTCGAGCAATCAGCCCCAGCATTTT; CDR3: CSARDGSSNQPQHF
size: NA; D: NA; V: TRBV12-3/TRBV12-4; J: TRBJ1-1; DNA: TGTGCCACCCGCGAAATAGTCCGGATGAACACTGAAGCTTTCTTT; CDR3: CATREIVRMNTEAFF
size: NA; D: NA; V: TRBV6-1; J: TRBJ2-6; DNA: TGTGCCAGCAGCGTTCAACCCGTCGCGCCCCCTGGGGCCAACGTCCTGACTTTC; CDR3: CASSVQPVAPPGANVLTF
size: NA; D: TRBD2; V: TRBV5-1; J: TRBJ2-1; DNA: TGCGCCAGCAGGACTAGCGGGACGGCCAATGAGCAGTTCTTC; CDR3: CASRTSGTANEQFF
size: NA; D: NA; V: TRBV4-3; J: TRBJ2-7; DNA: TGCGCCAGCAGCCAAGAATGGCAGGTTAACTACGAGCAGTACTTC; CDR3: CASSQEWQVNYEQYF
size: NA; D: NA; V: TRBV6-6; J: TRBJ1-1; DNA: TGTGCCAGCAGTTACGGGACGACTGAAGCTTTCTTT; CDR3: CASSYGTTEAFF
size: NA; D: NA; V: TRBV6-1; J: TRBJ1-6; DNA: TGTGCTGGAGGGGCCGGTTATAATTCACCCCTCCACTTT; CDR3: CAGGAGYNSPLHF
size: once; D: NA; V: TRBV4-2; J: TRBJ2-2; DNA: TGTGCCAGCAGCCAACGCCTGGGGCAACGGGCAGCGACGAACACCGGGGAGCTGTTTTTT; CDR3: CASSQRLGQRAATNTGELFF
size: NA; D: NA; V: TRBV7-2; J: TRBJ2-3; DNA: TGTGCCAGCAGGCGGACTCTGACAGATACGCAGTATTTT; CDR3: CASRRTLTDTQYF
size: NA; D: NA; V: TRBV6-5; J: TRBJ1-5; DNA: TGTGCCAGCAGCCCCAGGGGAGGGGGAGGGCAGCCCCAGCATTTT; CDR3: CASSPRGGGGQPQHF
size: many; D: NA; V: TRBV7-2; J: TRBJ2-3; DNA: TGTGCCAGCAGCCCCCCGGGACGGAGCACAGATACGCAGTATTTT; CDR3: CASSPPGRSTDTQYF
size: NA; D: TRBD2; V: TRBV7-6; J: TRBJ2-1; DNA: TGTGCCAGCAGCCCTCGGGGTAGCGGGAGGGTTGGCTCCTACAATGAGCAGTTCTTC; CDR3: CASSPRGSGRVGSYNEQFF
size: NA; D: TRBD2; V: TRBV6-2/TRBV6-3; J: TRBJ2-7; DNA: TGTGCCAGCAGTTTACCCGGGACTAGTCGCGAGCAGTACTTC; CDR3: CASSLPGTSREQYF
size: few; D: TRBD2; V: TRBV7-2; J: TRBJ2-3; DNA: TGTGCCAGCAGCCGAGATTCTAGCGGGAGGGCCGATGGAGATACGCAGTATTTT; CDR3: CASSRDSSGRADGDTQYF
size: NA; D: NA; V: TRBV20-1; J: TRBJ1-1; DNA: TGCAGTGCGCCCTACGACACTGAAGCTTTCTTT; CDR3: CSAPYDTEAFF
size: NA; D: NA; V: TRBV27; J: TRBJ1-2; DNA: TGTGCCAGCAGTTTAAGGGACACCCTCGGCTATGGCTACACCTTC; CDR3: CASSLRDTLGYGYTF
size: NA; D: TRBD2; V: TRBV11-2; J: TRBJ2-3; DNA: TGTGCCAGCAGCTCCCGGGGTAGCGGGAAAACAGATACGCAGTATTTT; CDR3: CASSSRGSGKTDTQYF
size: NA; D: TRBD2; V: TRBV28; J: TRBJ2-1; DNA: TGTGCCAGCAGTTCCCCAACTAGCGCAAGATACAATGAGCAGTTCTTC; CDR3: CASSSPTSARYNEQFF
size: few; D: NA; V: TRBV7-2; J: TRBJ1-5; DNA: TGTGCCAGCAGCACAGGGACCAATCAGCCCCAGCATTTT; CDR3: CASSTGTNQPQHF
size: NA; D: NA; V: TRBV6-1; J: TRBJ1-1; DNA: TGTGCCAGCAGATCGGGGGGTAGAACTGAAGCTTTCTTT; CDR3: CASRSGGRTEAFF
size: many; D: TRBD2; V: TRBV7-2; J: TRBJ2-1; DNA: TGTGCCAGCAGCTTAGAGGCTAGCGGGGGCTACAATGAGCAGTTCTTC; CDR3: CASSLEASGGYNEQFF